What follows are 16 T cell receptor beta chains derived from one specimen sequenced in a study of blood T cell repertoires in COVID-19. Sequenced by immunoSEQ multiplex PCR; TCRdb stores in-frame clones only, minus some. The repertoire includes 100,000 to 150,000 clones, roughly 87% of them detected once, and around 7.7% sits in the top ten. Sequencing was done on a sample of peripheral blood. The receptor set was obtained from a human donor in a cohort sampled during active COVID-19.

The chain joins TRBV5-1 to TRBJ1-5; a weak D match, TRBD1 (5 bases). Trimming cost V 4 bases and J 3 bases, with 14 bases left between them. This CDR3 region has 15 residues. CDR1 and CDR2 (germline): SGHRS, YFSETQ. The CDR3: CASSPTQGANQPQHF. For the CDR3, the DNA is TGCGCCAGCAGCCCCACTCAGGGCGCCAATCAGCCCCAGCATTTT.

The chain employs TRBV28 and TRBJ1-4; 10 nucleotides align to TRBD1. This CDR3 has 16 amino acids. Germline V gene data show CDR1 as MDHEN and CDR2 as SYDVKM. V was pared by 5 bases and J by 5 bases, with 8 bases of the junction left unmatched. Here the CDR3 reads CASSPQGTGANEKLFF. The CDR3 nucleotides read TGTGCCAGCAGTCCCCAAGGGACAGGGGCAAATGAAAAACTGTTTTTT.

The V gene is TRBV6-6, the J gene TRBJ2-6; 9 bases line up with TRBD1. There are 20 residues in the CDR3. Germline lookup yields CDR1 MNHNY and CDR2 SVGAGI (reference sequence). Unmatched junction bases numbered 15, after V lost 5 bases and J lost 1 base. For the CDR3, the DNA is TGTGCCAGCAGTCCCTCCGGGACAGGGAAGGGGGGGTCTGGGGCCAACGTCCTGACTTTC. Residues: CASSPSGTGKGGSGANVLTF.

The chain is built from TRBV18 and TRBJ1-2; the D is unclear. Trimming removed 2 bases at V and 6 bases at J, with 7 bases between. The germline V gene encodes CDR1 KGHSH and CDR2 LQKENI. The CDR3 covers 12 residues. The CDR3 DNA sequence: TGTGCCAGCTCACCAAGCAACGATGGCTACACCTTC. It encodes CASSPSNDGYTF.

The chain recombines TRBV30 with TRBJ1-2; 10 nucleotides agree with TRBD1. V lost 5 bases, J lost 7 bases, and 4 bases stayed unmatched. The CDR3 length is 12 residues. The germline V gene has CDR1 GTSNPN and CDR2 SVGIG (reference sequence). The CDR3 loop is CAWERQGAGYTF. For the CDR3, the DNA is TGTGCCTGGGAACGACAGGGGGCTGGCTACACCTTC.

CDR3 sequence reads: CASSYTWTGSSYEQYF. The CDR3 DNA is TGTGCCAGCAGTTACACTTGGACAGGGTCCTCCTACGAGCAGTACTTC. V usage is TRBV6-5 and J usage is TRBJ2-7, with 8 bases fitting TRBD1. Germline V gene sequence: CDR1 MNHEY, CDR2 SVGAGI. CDR3 length equals 16 residues. The junction had 6 bases not matched to a gene; V was cut back by 2 bases and J by 0 bases.

V usage is TRBV6-5 and J usage is TRBJ1-3; 7 bases are shared with TRBD1. V gave up 5 bases and J gave up 4 bases; unmatched junction bases: 5. This CDR3 has 14 amino acids. CDR1 is MNHEY, CDR2 SVGAGI, per germline. The CDR3 reads CASSTGVEGNTIYF. The CDR3 bases are TGTGCCAGCAGTACAGGGGTGGAAGGAAACACCATATATTTT.

In nucleotides, the CDR3 is TGCAGCGGTGGGGGACATTCGAACACCGGGGAGCTGTTTTTT. This codes for CSGGGHSNTGELFF. V usage is TRBV29-1 and J usage is TRBJ2-2, with D perhaps matching TRBD1 (6 bases). Germline assignment: CDR1 SQVTM and CDR2 ANQGSEA. Trimming left V 7 bases short and J 0 bases short, with 12 bases between. The CDR3 loop spans 14 amino acids.

The chain has TRBV5-1 and TRBJ1-1, with D possibly TRBD1 on 5 matching bases. Germline-derived CDR1 and CDR2 are SGHRS and YFSETQ. Between the trimmed V and J ends, which lost 4 bases and 5 bases, there was a span of 12 bases. CDR3 length equals 13 residues. In nucleotides, the CDR3 is TGCGCCAGCAGCCCAGGGCTGAGAACTGAAGCTTTCTTT. Protein sequence: CASSPGLRTEAFF.

This clone was seen more than once but under ten times. J is TRBJ2-3 and V is TRBV11-3, with a possible D match to TRBD2 (5 bases). CDR3 size: 14 residues. Germline values: CDR1 SGHNT, CDR2 YENEEA. V lost 5 bases and J lost 6, with 15 bases in between. The CDR3 protein is CASSDSVARDTQYF. The CDR3, as DNA: TGTGCCAGCAGCGACTCGGTAGCGAGGGATACGCAGTATTTT.

This chain connects TRBV19 to TRBJ2-1, with 9 bases matching TRBD2. There are 15 residues in the CDR3. Germline lookup yields CDR1 LNHDA and CDR2 SQIVND (reference sequence). V shed 3 bases and J 4 bases; nucleotides not matched to a gene: 4. CDR3 sequence: CASSMSSGNYNEQFF. In nucleotides, the CDR3 is TGTGCCAGTAGTATGTCTAGCGGGAATTACAATGAGCAGTTCTTC.

CDR3 DNA: TGTGCCAGCAGCTTAGGGCCAGGGGCTAATGAAAAACTGTTTTTT. This codes for CASSLGPGANEKLFF. This chain uses TRBV7-6 with TRBJ1-4; D possibly corresponds to TRBD1 (6 bases). The CDR3 loop spans 15 amino acids. CDR1 and CDR2 from the germline V gene are SGHVS and FNYEAQ. V was shortened by 1 base and J by 3 bases, with 9 bases between the two germline ends.

The chain carries TRBV3-1 (or the pseudogene TRBV3-2) and TRBJ2-3; no firm D call. The CDR3 sequence is 16 residues long. V was pared by 4 bases and J by 4 bases, with 18 bases between. Germline lookup yields CDR1 LGHDT and CDR2 YNNKEL (reference sequence). The CDR3 DNA reads TGTGCCAGCAGCCCCCGTAGGTCTGCGGCGCCAGATACGCAGTATTTT. Amino acid sequence: CASSPRRSAAPDTQYF.

The rearrangement joins TRBV6-6 to TRBJ2-4; 7 positions match TRBD1. In germline, CDR1 is MNHNY, CDR2 SVGAGI (reference sequence). The CDR3 has 14 amino acids. J was trimmed by 4 bases and V by 5 bases; bases with no gene match: 5. The CDR3 DNA follows: TGTGCCAGCAGTCGGTGGGGACAGAAAAACATTCAGTACTTC. It translates to CASSRWGQKNIQYF.

This clone was observed a handful of times. This rearrangement joins TRBV19 to TRBJ2-2; D possibly corresponds to TRBD1 (5 bases). The germline CDR1 and CDR2 sequences are LNHDA and SQIVND (reference sequence). This CDR3 comprises 12 residues. Deletions cut 10 bases from V and 6 bases from J, with 12 bases between. CDR3 sequence (DNA): TGTGCCACCCAGTGGGGCCCCGGGGAGCTGTTTTTT. Its translation is CATQWGPGELFF.

V usage is TRBV28 and J usage is TRBJ2-5, with 8 bases lining up with TRBD1. The CDR3 runs to 14 residues. Germline V lookup: CDR1 MDHEN, CDR2 SYDVKM. With 3 bases clipped from V and 6 bases from J, the junction kept 6 bases outside the gene matches. CDR3 amino acids: CASSFGQGAKTQYF. The DNA of the CDR3 is TGTGCCAGCAGTTTTGGGCAGGGGGCAAAGACCCAGTACTTC.